Shown below are 12 T cell receptor beta chains from a single sample sequenced in a study of cytomegalovirus exposure and HLA in healthy donors. Use of 60 Vbeta and 13 Jbeta primers characterized the PCR. Here immunoSEQ multiplex PCR was the method, and the copy in TCRdb shows in-frame clones only, minus some. The data contain 150,000 to 200,000 clones, approximately 85% of them seen just once; the ten biggest clones take up about 2.1%. Input material: PBMCs. All receptors come from a man younger than 35 in good health and CMV-seropositive.

This chain connects TRBV4-1 to TRBJ2-1; 10 positions match TRBD2. V lost 0 bases and J lost 6; bases outside the gene matches: 5. The germline gives CDR1 MGHRA, CDR2 YSYEKL. CDR3 length equals 16 residues. CDR3 region: CASSQETSGGANEQFF. The DNA for the CDR3 is TGCGCCAGCAGCCAAGAGACAAGCGGGGGGGCCAATGAGCAGTTCTTC.

J is TRBJ1-1 and V is TRBV14; D is unclear. This CDR3 is 12 amino acids long. CDR1 is SGHDN and CDR2 is FVKESK in the germline V gene. V shed 3 bases and J shed 8 bases, with 10 bases lying between them. In nucleotides, the CDR3 is TGTGCCAGCAGCCAGTCACAACGCGAAGCTTTCTTT. Translating it yields CASSQSQREAFF.

This clone was observed a single time. V gene TRBV2 combines with J gene TRBJ2-7, with D tentatively TRBD2 (5 bases). The CDR3 runs 15 residues. Germline lookup yields CDR1 SNHLY and CDR2 FYNNEI. The V end was cut by 3 bases, the J end by 5 bases, with 17 bases between. The CDR3: CASSERVRPLDEQYF. The DNA for the CDR3 is TGTGCCAGCAGTGAGAGGGTCAGGCCTTTGGACGAGCAGTACTTC.

The chain couples TRBV9 to TRBJ1-2; possible D gene TRBD1, 6 bases. The CDR3 length is 16 residues. Trimming stripped 3 bases from V and 4 bases from J, with 19 bases between. The germline CDR1 and CDR2 sequences are SGDLS and YYNGEE. The CDR3, as DNA: TGTGCCAGCAGCGACACCCTACAGGGACGAGTCTATGGCTACACCTTC. This codes for CASSDTLQGRVYGYTF.

The V call is TRBV7-9, the J call TRBJ1-2, with D possibly TRBD1 on 5 matching bases. Germline assignment: CDR1 SEHNR and CDR2 FQNEAQ (reference sequence). The V and J ends lost 6 bases and 6 bases respectively, with 14 bases between them. This CDR3 region has 13 residues. The CDR3 region is CASRGGREDGYTF. The CDR3 coding sequence is TGTGCCAGCAGGGGGGGGAGGGAGGATGGCTACACCTTC.

The rearrangement uses TRBV6-6 and TRBJ1-5; D not certain. Germline V gives CDR1 MNHNY, CDR2 SVGAGI (reference sequence). This CDR3 spans 13 amino acids. V was shortened by 8 bases and J by 0 bases, with 8 bases between the two germline ends. The CDR3 sequence is CASGGVSNQPQHF. In DNA form, the CDR3 reads TGTGCCAGCGGCGGAGTTAGCAATCAGCCCCAGCATTTT.

The rearrangement uses TRBV4-1 and TRBJ2-5; maybe TRBD2 (6 bases). Germline V CDR1 and CDR2: MGHRA, YSYEKL. Trimming cost V 4 bases and J 3 bases, with 15 bases left between them. The CDR3 is 15 residues long. DNA of the CDR3: TGCGCCAGCAGCCGGCAGGGTTGGGGGGAAGAGACCCAGTACTTC. Translating gives CASSRQGWGEETQYF.

This chain joins TRBV19 and TRBJ2-7; D is possibly TRBD2 (6 bases). V was cut by 4 bases and J by 4 bases, with 32 bases left in between. There are 20 residues in the CDR3. Looked up from germline, CDR1 is LNHDA and CDR2 is SQIVND (reference sequence). For the CDR3, the DNA is TGTGCCAGTAGTAAGGTAGTCGGGACTGCCTCACCCACCTCGAAATACGAGCAGTACTTC. This codes for CASSKVVGTASPTSKYEQYF.

CDR3 amino acids: CASSLAPERASTDTQYF. The CDR3 DNA follows: TGTGCCAGCAGCTTGGCCCCTGAGCGGGCCAGCACAGATACGCAGTATTTT. The rearrangement uses TRBV5-6 and TRBJ2-3; perhaps TRBD2 as D (6 bases). V was shortened by 0 bases and J by 0 bases, with 14 bases between the two germline ends. In germline, CDR1 is SGHDT, CDR2 YYEEEE. This CDR3 spans 17 amino acids.

V and J are TRBV11-3 and TRBJ1-1; 8 positions match TRBD1. V shed 8 bases, J shed 4 bases, and the junction held 6 bases outside the gene matches. The CDR3 is made up of 13 amino acids. Germline-derived CDR1 and CDR2 are SGHNT and YENEEA. Written as DNA, the CDR3 is TGTGCCAGCGGGCAGGGGGCAGGCACTGAAGCTTTCTTT. Translating gives CASGQGAGTEAFF.

This chain links TRBV28 with TRBJ1-1; 7 nucleotides line up with TRBD1. V dropped 2 bases and J dropped 5; count of bases not matched to a gene: 5. This CDR3 has 14 residues. Germline V CDR1 and CDR2: MDHEN, SYDVKM. The CDR3 DNA follows: TGTGCCAGCAGTTTAACGACAGGGTTGACTGAAGCTTTCTTT. Its protein product is CASSLTTGLTEAFF.

The rearrangement joins TRBV7-6 to TRBJ2-3; D gene ambiguous. CDR3 length: 13 amino acids. Germline-derived CDR1 and CDR2 are SGHVS and FNYEAQ. V dropped 1 base and J dropped 4 bases, with 6 bases sitting between them. The CDR3 DNA sequence: TGTGCCAGCAGCTTAGGCGGTGCAGATACGCAGTATTTT. Residues: CASSLGGADTQYF.